The entry that follows covers one TCR beta chain sequence. The antigen remains undetermined. Looked up from germline, CDR1 is SGHAT and CDR2 is FQNNGV. V lost 2 bases to trimming and J lost 6 bases; unmatched junction nucleotides: 6. The CDR3 is made up of 15 amino acids. This PCR relied on a set of 60 Vbeta primers and 13 Jbeta primers. The table came from immunoSEQ multiplex PCR; TCRdb's copy has only in-frame clones and leaves some out. The profile shows about 94,000 clones, around three fifths of them singletons. The entry originates in a study of cytomegalovirus exposure and HLA in healthy donors. The wider study: Early release data held 85 million to 95 million unique TCRs from HLA-typed donors.

The study, taken as a whole, reports: TRBV6-2, TRBV6-3 and some other V segments were unresolvable in 87-base-pair reads. Upon later analysis, HLA-associated TCR beta chains proved more clonally expanded than other, equally common chains.

The receptor was derived from a man aged 25-40 years in good health and CMV-seronegative. Sequenced material: PBMCs. This chain joins TRBV11-2 and TRBJ1-3; 8 bases line up with TRBD1. CDR3 DNA: TGTGCCAGCAGCTTAATTGCAGGGGGCCAAAACACCATATATTTT. Amino acids: CASSLIAGGQNTIYF. The variable domain in full, with the rest retrieved from reference TRBV11-2 and TRBJ1-3, is EAGVAQSPRYKIIEKRQSVAFWCNPISGHATLYWYQQILGQGPKLLIQFQNNGVVDDSQLPKDRFSAERLKGVDSTLKIQPAKLEDSAVYLCASSLIAGGQNTIYFGEGSWLTVV.